This TCR beta chain was retrieved from a study of blood T cell repertoires in COVID-19 (TCRdb year 2020). Looking at the study overall: Samples covering the acute and convalescent phases of COVID-19 were provided by collaborators in the United States, Italy and Spain. The material from the prospective study consisted of cDNA or gDNA derived from T cells, B-cell-depleted T cells, or PBMCs. Subjects who had been exposed to COVID-19, were actively infected with it, or had recovered from it provided the deeply sampled blood TCRbeta repertoires that made up the dataset. The repertoires were released in a freely available public database meant as a resource for research on the immune response to SARS-CoV-2. Samples came from the ongoing ImmuneRACE study (first 160 participants) plus 1,254 subjects from 6 global collaborators. A de-identified subject ID, COVID-19 status, age in years and sex were almost always included in the sample metadata. Where available, HLA class I and class II types were obtained from metadata supplied by the sample provider rather than from assay-based typing. Paper-wide results and their limitations: The quantity of clinical and demographic metadata differed by source and by participant and was supplied without curation.

The immunoSEQ Assay, a bias-controlled multiplex PCR, was used to amplify TCRbeta CDR3 regions from genomic DNA. From the authors' description of their analysis: The number of nucleated cells in each sample was estimated from the amplification of reference gene primers within the assay. Sequence reads were collapsed and filtered to measure the absolute abundance of every unique TCRbeta CDR3 rearrangement. Productive Simpson clonality was computed per sample as the square root of Simpson's diversity index over productive rearrangements. Entries here come from immuneACCESS through TCRdb and include only in-frame sequences with V and J called. Some clones fail to appear in such tables; in the studies checked, an unresolved V gene covers under half of the shortfall, and the cause of the remainder is unknown. Clone size and the V and J calls come from that table; the DNA yielded D and trimming. This sample gives 300,000 to 400,000 clones in total; roughly 88% of them show up just once. The ten largest clones represent under 3.5% of the sample.

In regard to this clone: Its recognized antigen is unknown. No quality values exist for individual bases; no much larger clone is one base distant.

From the germline V gene (reference sequence), CDR1 is GTSNPN and CDR2 is SVGIG. From cysteine to phenylalanine, the CDR3 is 14 amino acids long. The retained sequence is limited to the CDR3, 42 bases, with the frame set at the first base. Ends trimmed: V by 4 bases, J by 3 bases; bases unmatched to a gene: 8. At one collaborating source in Seattle, patients were enrolled during active infection and were followed longitudinally through the course of disease. Whole blood was collected in K2EDTA tubes by collaborating institutions according to the institutions' own protocols. Collaborator samples were shipped for TCRbeta analysis as frozen whole blood, isolated PBMCs, or DNA extracted from either sample type.

The clonotype was recovered from a woman aged 25 to 39 with COVID-19, enrolled during active disease. The V gene is TRBV30 and the J gene is TRBJ2-5, with 7 junctional bases fitting TRBD2. The specimen was peripheral blood. In nucleotides, the sequence is TGTGCCTGGACCCCCGGGACTACCGAAGAGACCCAGTACTTC. Its protein is CAWTPGTTEETQYF.